This T cell receptor beta chain appears in the sequencing data of a study of tumor and adjacent non-tumor tissue in lung cancer. Concerning this clonotype itself: One end of the junction does not line up with germline, which may come from a read error.

Germline lookup yields CDR1 LGHNA and CDR2 YNFKEQ. This CDR3 contains 16 residues. RNA was extracted from bulk tissue without any cell sorting. Between August and November 2014, newly diagnosed, chemotherapy-naive lung cancer patients underwent thoracic surgery in China. Three rounds of nested PCR, following a modified ARM-PCR protocol, produced the TCRbeta library. TCRdb reprocessed the multiplex PCR reads with MiXCR, giving one entry per CDR3 protein. The data contain approximately 75,000 distinct CDR3 sequences, under 80% of them seen just once; the ten biggest clones take up approximately 12%. The sequencing input was lung tumor tissue. The receptor was derived from a woman in her fifties or sixties with non-small cell lung cancer. The chain employs TRBV4-2 and TRBJ2-2; 7 bases match TRBD2. The CDR3 DNA reads as TGTGCCTGCAGCCTCTTGGGGAGGGGAAGGACCGGGGAGCTGCTTTTT. Amino acids: CACSLLGRGRTGELLF.